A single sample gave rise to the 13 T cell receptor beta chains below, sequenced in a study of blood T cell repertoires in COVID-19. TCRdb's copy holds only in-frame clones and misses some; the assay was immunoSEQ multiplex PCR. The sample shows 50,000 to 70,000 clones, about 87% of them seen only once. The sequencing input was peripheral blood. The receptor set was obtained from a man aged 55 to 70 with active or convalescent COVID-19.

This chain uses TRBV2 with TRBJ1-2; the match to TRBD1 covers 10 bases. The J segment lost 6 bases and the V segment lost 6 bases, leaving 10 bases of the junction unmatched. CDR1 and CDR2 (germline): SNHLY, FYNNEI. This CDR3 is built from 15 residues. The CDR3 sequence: CASSPDRGMSHGYTF. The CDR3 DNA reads TGTGCCAGCAGCCCGGACAGGGGGATGTCACATGGCTACACCTTC. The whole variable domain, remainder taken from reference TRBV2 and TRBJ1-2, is EPEVTQTPSHQVTQMGQEVILRCVPISNHLYFYWYRQILGQKVEFLVSFYNNEISEKSEIFDDQFSVERPDGSNFTLKIRSTKLEDSAMYFCASSPDRGMSHGYTFGSGTRLTVV.

The CDR3 coding sequence is TGTGCCAGCAGGGTAGGGACAGAAAACAATGAGCAGTTCTTC. Protein product: CASRVGTENNEQFF. V and J are TRBV6-7 and TRBJ2-1; 7 bases are shared with TRBD1. TRBV6-7 is flagged as an ORF with uncertain function. The CDR3 sequence is 14 residues long. Trimming took 6 bases from V and 5 from J; bases not matched to a gene: 7.

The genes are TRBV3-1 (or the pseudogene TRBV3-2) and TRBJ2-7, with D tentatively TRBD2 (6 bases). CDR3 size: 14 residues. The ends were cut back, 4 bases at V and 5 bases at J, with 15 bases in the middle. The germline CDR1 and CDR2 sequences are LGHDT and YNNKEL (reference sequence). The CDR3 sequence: CASSPGRRRDEQYF. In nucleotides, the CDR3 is TGTGCCAGCAGCCCGGGACGTAGGAGGGACGAGCAGTACTTC.

The CDR3 DNA reads as TGTGCCAGCAGCCAAAACAGGGCCTACGAGCAGTACTTC. Protein: CASSQNRAYEQYF. This chain uses TRBV3-1 (or the pseudogene TRBV3-2) with TRBJ2-7; D perhaps matches TRBD1 (6 bases). This CDR3 spans 13 amino acids. Germline values: CDR1 LGHDT, CDR2 YNNKEL (reference sequence). V was cut by 2 bases and J by 2 bases, with 7 bases left in between.

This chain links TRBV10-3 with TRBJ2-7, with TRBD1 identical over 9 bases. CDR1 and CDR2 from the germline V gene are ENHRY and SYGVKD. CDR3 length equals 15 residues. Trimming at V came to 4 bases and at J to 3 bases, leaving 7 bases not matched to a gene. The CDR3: CAISAPTGGSYEQYF. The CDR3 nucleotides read TGTGCCATCAGTGCACCCACAGGGGGCAGCTACGAGCAGTACTTC.

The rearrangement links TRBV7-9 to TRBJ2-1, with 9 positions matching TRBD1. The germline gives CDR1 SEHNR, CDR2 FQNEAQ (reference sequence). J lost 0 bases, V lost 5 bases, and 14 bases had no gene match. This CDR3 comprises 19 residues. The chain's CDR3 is CASSPGQGEGGRSYNEQFF. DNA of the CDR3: TGTGCCAGCAGCCCGGGACAGGGCGAGGGAGGCCGCTCCTACAATGAGCAGTTCTTC.

CDR3 loop: CASKRTRGGTEAFF. CDR3 coding DNA: TGTGCCAGCAAACGCACACGGGGAGGGACTGAAGCTTTCTTT. The rearrangement uses TRBV2 and TRBJ1-1; D call uncertain. V lost 7 bases to trimming and J lost 5 bases, with 17 bases between them. Germline V gives CDR1 SNHLY, CDR2 FYNNEI. The CDR3 contains 14 residues.

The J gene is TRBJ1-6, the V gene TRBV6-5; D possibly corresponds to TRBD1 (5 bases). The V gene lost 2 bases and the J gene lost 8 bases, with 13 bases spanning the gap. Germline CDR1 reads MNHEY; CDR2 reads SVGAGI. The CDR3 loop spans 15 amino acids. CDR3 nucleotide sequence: TGTGCCAGCAGTTACAGGGGAGGGTTTGATTCACCCCTCCACTTT. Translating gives CASSYRGGFDSPLHF.

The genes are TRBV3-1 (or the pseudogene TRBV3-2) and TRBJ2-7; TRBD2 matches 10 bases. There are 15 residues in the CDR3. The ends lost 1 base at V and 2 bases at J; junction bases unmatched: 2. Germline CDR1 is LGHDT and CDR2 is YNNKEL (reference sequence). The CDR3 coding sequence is TGTGCCAGCAGCCAAGGGCTAGCGGGGGCCTACGAGCAGTACTTC. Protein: CASSQGLAGAYEQYF.

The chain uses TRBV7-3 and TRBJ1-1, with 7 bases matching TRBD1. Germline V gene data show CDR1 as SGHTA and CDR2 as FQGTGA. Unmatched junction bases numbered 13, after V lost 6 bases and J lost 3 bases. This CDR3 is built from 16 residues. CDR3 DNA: TGTGCCAGCAGAATAGGGGCAGGGGGTAGGGACACTGAAGCTTTCTTT. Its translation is CASRIGAGGRDTEAFF.

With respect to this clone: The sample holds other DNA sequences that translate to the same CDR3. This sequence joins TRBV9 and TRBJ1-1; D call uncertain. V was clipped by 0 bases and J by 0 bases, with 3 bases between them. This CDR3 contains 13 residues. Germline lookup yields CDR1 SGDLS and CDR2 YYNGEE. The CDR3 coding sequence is TGTGCCAGCAGCGTAGCAGTGAACACTGAAGCTTTCTTT. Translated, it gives CASSVAVNTEAFF.

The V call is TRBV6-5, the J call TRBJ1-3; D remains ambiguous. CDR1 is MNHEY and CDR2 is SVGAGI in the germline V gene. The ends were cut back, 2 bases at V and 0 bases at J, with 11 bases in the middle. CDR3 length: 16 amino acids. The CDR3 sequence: CASSYDHSNSGNTIYF. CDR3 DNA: TGTGCCAGCAGTTACGACCACAGTAACTCTGGAAACACCATATATTTT.

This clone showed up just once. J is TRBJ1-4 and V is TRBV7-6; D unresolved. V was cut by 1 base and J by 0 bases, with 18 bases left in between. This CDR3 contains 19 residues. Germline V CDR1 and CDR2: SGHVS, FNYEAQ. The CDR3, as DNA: TGTGCCAGCAGCTTAGGAGTCCCGGGTCAACTATCAACTAATGAAAAACTGTTTTTT. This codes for CASSLGVPGQLSTNEKLFF.